This is a list of T cell receptor beta chains from one sample in a study of blood T cells in healthy people across ages. TCRdb ran MiXCR on the 5' RACE reads and lists one entry per CDR3 protein. The repertoire holds around 1.5 million distinct CDR3 sequences, with roughly 32% as singletons. Sequences were obtained from blood. The source of these receptors is a woman younger than 45 in good health. Each CDR3 is given with its conserved first and last residue. D genes are given only for firm matches. Expanded clones are given a class, and other clones once, few, many or no size at all.

size,V,D,J,DNA,CDR3
few,TRBV10-1,TRBD2,TRBJ2-1,TGCGCCAGCAGTGAGGACGGGGGGTTCTACAATGAGCAGTTCTTC,CASSEDGGFYNEQFF
few,TRBV3-1,.,TRBJ2-3,TGTGCCAGCAGCCAAGTTAACCGAGCGCAGTATTTT,CASSQVNRAQYF
many,TRBV20-1,TRBD2,TRBJ2-1,TGCAGTGCTAGATCATCTAGCGGGAGGACCTCCAATGAGCAGTTCTTC,CSARSSSGRTSNEQFF
few,TRBV10-1,.,TRBJ2-3,TGCGCCAGCAGTGATGAGGGACTCACAGATACGCAGTATTTT,CASSDEGLTDTQYF
.,TRBV9,.,TRBJ2-7,TGTGCCAGCAGCCCTACCCCTACCGTTACCTACGAGCAGTACTTC,CASSPTPTVTYEQYF
.,TRBV4-1,.,TRBJ1-5,TGCGTCAGCAGCGCCCAAGGGCCCGGTCAGCCCCAGCATTTT,CVSSAQGPGQPQHF
few,TRBV2,.,TRBJ2-5,TGTGCCAGCAAGCTAGTAGAGGGGGAGACCCAGTACTTC,CASKLVEGETQYF
.,TRBV20-1,TRBD1,TRBJ1-2,TGCAGTGCTACCAGGACAGGGGCCCCAGGGGGCTACACCTTC,CSATRTGAPGGYTF
.,TRBV5-1,.,TRBJ1-4,TGCGCCAGCAGCGAGGGGGGAACTAATGAAAAACTGTTTTTT,CASSEGGTNEKLFF
few,TRBV27,.,TRBJ1-1,TGTGCCAGCAGTTTGAACAGGGCCAACACTGAAGCTTTCTTT,CASSLNRANTEAFF
.,TRBV14,.,TRBJ1-1,TGTGCCAGCAGCCAAGTCTTACCCGGGGGGCGCGACACTGAAGCTTTCTTT,CASSQVLPGGRDTEAFF
.,TRBV9,.,TRBJ2-3,TGTGCCAGCAGCCCCGTAGGAAGCACAGATACGCGGTATTTT,CASSPVGSTDTRYF
.,TRBV6-1,.,TRBJ2-2,TGTGCCAGCAGCTGCACCGAGACACAAATACCAAACACCGGGGAGCTGTTTTTT,CASSCTETQIPNTGELFF
.,TRBV20-1,.,TRBJ2-7,TGCAGTGCTAGAGAGGAACCAGGGGGGGTCTACGAGCAGTACTTC,CSAREEPGGVYEQYF
.,TRBV3-1,TRBD1,TRBJ2-2,TGTGCCAGCAACCAAGGACAGGGGGCGCGCACCGGGGAGCTGTTTTTT,CASNQGQGARTGELFF
many,TRBV7-2,TRBD2,TRBJ2-3,TGTGCCAGCAGCTTAGCAGCGGGAGGGGCAGATACGCAGTATTTT,CASSLAAGGADTQYF
few,TRBV5-1,.,TRBJ1-1,TGCGCCAGCCGAGGACGGTCCCAGAACACTGAAGCTTTCTTT,CASRGRSQNTEAFF